The clone carrying this T cell receptor (beta chain) was seen repeatedly, ten times or more. This sample was included in a study of blood T cell repertoires in COVID-19. Overall study: Samples came from the United States, Italy and Spain, spanning acute and convalescent COVID-19. PBMCs, B-cell-depleted T cells, or T cells provided the cDNA or gDNA that made up the material.

Recovered Cohort 3 donors showed two negative PCRs, clearance, or symptom resolution. V was pared by 4 bases and J by 3 bases, with 16 bases between. Germline V gene lookup returns CDR1 MDHEN and CDR2 SYDVKM. CDR3 size: 15 residues. In the study's own analysis: Reference gene primer amplification gave estimated nucleated cell counts. Repertoires were generated with immunoSEQ multiplex PCR, while TCRdb's copy carries only in-frame clones and drops some. V, J and clone size are those of that table, while D and trimming were read from the DNA. The sample yields some 170,000 clones, more than 75% seen once.

This rearrangement joins TRBV28 to TRBJ2-7; a possible D gene is TRBD2 (5 bases). The sample consisted of PBMCs or T cells enriched from blood (not recorded which). This receptor was taken from a woman between 45 and 60 years old who had recovered from COVID-19. For the CDR3, the DNA is TGTGCCAGCAGTTCCTCGGGGAGAATTAACTACGAGCAGTACTTC. Protein sequence: CASSSSGRINYEQYF.